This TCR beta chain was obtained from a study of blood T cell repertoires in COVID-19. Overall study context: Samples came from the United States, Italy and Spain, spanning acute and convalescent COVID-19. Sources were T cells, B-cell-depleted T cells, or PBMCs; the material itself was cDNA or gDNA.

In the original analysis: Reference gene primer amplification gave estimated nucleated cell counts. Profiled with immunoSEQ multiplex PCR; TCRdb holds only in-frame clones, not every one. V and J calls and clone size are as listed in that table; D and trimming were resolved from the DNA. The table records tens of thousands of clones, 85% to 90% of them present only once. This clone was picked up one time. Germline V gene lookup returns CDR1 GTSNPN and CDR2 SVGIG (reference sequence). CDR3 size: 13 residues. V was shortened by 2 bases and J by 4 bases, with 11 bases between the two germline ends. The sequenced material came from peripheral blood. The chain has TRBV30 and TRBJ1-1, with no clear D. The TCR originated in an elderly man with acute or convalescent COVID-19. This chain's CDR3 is CAWSLRGGTEAFF. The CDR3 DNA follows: TGTGCCTGGAGTCTCCGGGGTGGCACTGAAGCTTTCTTT.